The present entry profiles one T cell receptor beta chain with its context. Clones were sequenced by immunoSEQ multiplex PCR, and TCRdb holds only the in-frame ones, with some missing. The top ten hold 3% to 4.5% of the sample, which has some 360,000 clones, around 90% seen once. V was shortened by 8 bases and J by 2 bases, with 10 bases between the two germline ends. CDR1 and CDR2 (germline): ENHRY, SYGVKD. The CDR3 contains 12 residues. The data stem from a study of blood T cell repertoires in COVID-19. Study as a whole: Donors in the United States, Italy and Spain gave samples during acute or convalescent COVID-19. PBMCs, B-cell-depleted T cells, or T cells provided the cDNA or gDNA that made up the material.

Sequencing used peripheral blood. The gene calls are TRBV10-3 and TRBJ2-7, with D perhaps matching TRBD1 (6 bases). The clonotype comes from a woman aged 55-75 years with COVID-19, enrolled during active disease. The CDR3 DNA sequence: TGTGCCATCGGTGGACAGCCCTACGAGCAGTACTTC. This translates into CAIGGQPYEQYF.